This T cell receptor beta chain appears in the sequencing data of a study of T cells in localized non-small cell lung cancer. Study-level results: Tumor showed lower T cell clonality than uninvolved adjacent lung, where it was highest. In adjacent lung appeared a median about 58 of the top 100 tumor clones.

For this clone: Its specificity is not known.

CDR1 is SGHNT, CDR2 YYREEE, per germline (reference sequence). V lost 3 bases to trimming and J lost 4 bases; unmatched junction nucleotides: 5. The CDR3 extends over 14 amino acids. TCRdb's copy holds only in-frame clones and misses some; the assay was immunoSEQ multiplex PCR. The table shows about 24,000 clones, with roughly 86% occurring only once. The source is a male donor older than 55 with stage II squamous cell lung carcinoma. This chain links TRBV5-4 with TRBJ1-2; 8 bases line up with TRBD1. The specimen comprised peripheral blood, sampled before any cancer treatment. The CDR3 sequence: CASSSTGALYGYTF. The CDR3 DNA reads as TGTGCCAGCAGCTCGACAGGGGCCCTCTATGGCTACACCTTC.